These T cell receptor beta chains were read from a single sample in a study of shared clonotypes between healthy human individuals. Repertoires were generated with immunoSEQ multiplex PCR, while TCRdb's copy carries only in-frame clones and drops some. The repertoire holds about half a million clones, with 79% as singletons. The specimen sequenced was PBMCs. Receptors originate from a woman in her forties in good health. Some clones in this sample may be carry-over from other donors' samples. The CDR3 runs from the conserved cysteine through the conserved F or W. The D gene is left open where the match is weak. Clone size is shown for a subset of rows, as once, few, many or a class of expanded clone.

clone_size | j_call | d_call | v_call | cdr3_aa | cdr3_nt
. | TRBJ2-1 | . | TRBV27 | CASSLMSQGYSSYNEQFF | TGTGCCAGCAGTTTGATGTCCCAAGGCTATAGCTCCTACAATGAGCAGTTCTTC
. | TRBJ2-5 | TRBD1 | TRBV6-1 | CASSKRTGGMETQYF | TGTGCCAGCAGTAAGAGGACAGGGGGCATGGAGACCCAGTACTTC
. | TRBJ2-1 | TRBD2 | TRBV6-1 | CAALRREVYEQFF | TGTGCCGCCCTCAGGCGGGAGGTCTATGAGCAGTTCTTC
. | TRBJ2-7 | . | TRBV4-1 | CASSQVLGTITYEQYF | TGCGCCAGCAGCCAAGTGCTAGGAACAATCACTTACGAGCAGTACTTC
. | TRBJ2-1 | . | TRBV29-1 | CSVDRHSYNEQFF | TGCAGCGTTGACAGACACTCCTACAATGAGCAGTTCTTC
. | TRBJ2-3 | TRBD2 | TRBV5-4 | CASSSTSGGLTDTQYF | TGTGCCAGCAGCTCCACTAGCGGGGGGCTCACAGATACGCAGTATTTT
few | TRBJ1-5 | . | TRBV7-6 | CASSPLEGSQPQHF | TGTGCCAGCAGCCCCCTCGAGGGATCTCAGCCCCAGCATTTT
. | TRBJ2-2 | . | TRBV4-1 | CASSPMRAGQYTGELFF | TGCGCCAGCAGCCCGATGAGGGCGGGACAGTACACCGGGGAGCTGTTTTTT
. | TRBJ1-1 | . | TRBV7-3 | CASSLTVTGGTEAFF | TGTGCCAGCAGCTTAACAGTTACGGGAGGGACTGAAGCTTTCTTT
few | TRBJ2-2 | . | TRBV19 | CASSMARGLGELFF | TGTGCCAGTAGTATGGCGAGGGGACTCGGGGAGCTGTTTTTT
. | TRBJ2-7 | TRBD1 | TRBV5-1 | CASSSGQLAEQYF | TGCGCCAGCAGTTCGGGACAGCTCGCCGAGCAGTACTTC
. | TRBJ2-7 | . | TRBV4-1 | CASSLRDNSYEQYF | TGCGCCAGCAGCCTCCGGGACAACTCCTACGAGCAGTACTTC
. | TRBJ2-3 | . | TRBV28 | CASSLTGDTQYF | TGTGCCAGCAGTTTGACCGGGGATACGCAGTATTTT
. | TRBJ1-5 | . | TRBV6-5 | CASRHLSVSNQPQHF | TGTGCCAGCAGACATCTCAGCGTCAGCAATCAGCCCCAGCATTTT